This TCR beta chain appears in the sequencing data of a study of blood T cell repertoires in COVID-19 (dated by TCRdb to 2020 to 2021). Describing the broader study: Collaborator samples came from the United States, Italy and Spain and covered acute and convalescent phases of COVID-19. HLA class I and class II types, where available, came from metadata supplied by the sample provider rather than from assay-based typing. The samples were drawn from the first 160 participants of the ongoing ImmuneRACE study and from under 1,500 subjects provided by 6 global collaborators. Subjects who had been exposed to COVID-19, were actively infected with it, or had recovered from it provided the deeply sampled blood TCRbeta repertoires that made up the dataset. The prospective study material was composed of cDNA or gDNA derived from T cells, B-cell-depleted T cells, or PBMCs. The repertoires were released in a freely available public database meant as a resource for research on the immune response to SARS-CoV-2. Nearly every sample came with metadata listing a de-identified subject ID, COVID-19 status, age in years and sex.

TCRbeta CDR3 regions were amplified from genomic DNA using the immunoSEQ Assay, a bias-controlled multiplex PCR. The published analysis was carried out like this. The number of nucleated cells in each sample was estimated from the amplification of reference gene primers within the assay. Sequence reads were collapsed and filtered to measure the absolute abundance of every unique TCRbeta CDR3 rearrangement. For each sample, productive Simpson clonality was calculated by taking the square root of Simpson's diversity index across productive rearrangements. The clones in this table, taken by TCRdb from immuneACCESS, are in-frame only. Not every clone is retained; where verified, under half of the shortfall comes from an unresolved V gene, and the cause of the rest is unknown. That table gives V, J and clone size, and the DNA gave D and trimming. The sample table contains under 550,000 clones; only one count was recorded for 70% to 90% of them. The ten largest clones capture 0.7% to 1% of the sample.

This clone was detected only a few times. Its antigen is unknown. Per-base qualities were not stored, and no clone one base away is much larger. The CDR3 sequence holds 15 residues, the cysteine and phenylalanine included. The only DNA kept is the CDR3, 45 bases in frame from the first base. The germline V gene (reference sequence) supplies CDR1 LNHDA and CDR2 SQIVND. V and J lose 4 bases and 5 bases, and a span of 17 bases separates them. Results and caveats for the whole study, not just this receptor: The quantity of clinical and demographic metadata differed by source and by participant and was supplied without curation.

One collaborating source in Seattle enrolled patients during active infection and followed them longitudinally through the course of disease. Each collaborating institution followed its own protocols to collect whole blood in K2EDTA tubes. Collaborator samples were shipped for TCRbeta analysis as frozen whole blood, isolated PBMCs, or DNA extracted from either sample type. Sequenced input: peripheral blood. The chain uses TRBV19 and TRBJ1-1; TRBD1 is perhaps the D gene, given 6 matching bases. This TCR came from a man younger than 30 with COVID-19, enrolled during active disease. The CDR3 sequence is CASSNSGEGRTEAFF. The DNA reads TGTGCCAGTAGTAACTCAGGGGAGGGAAGGACTGAAGCTTTCTTT.